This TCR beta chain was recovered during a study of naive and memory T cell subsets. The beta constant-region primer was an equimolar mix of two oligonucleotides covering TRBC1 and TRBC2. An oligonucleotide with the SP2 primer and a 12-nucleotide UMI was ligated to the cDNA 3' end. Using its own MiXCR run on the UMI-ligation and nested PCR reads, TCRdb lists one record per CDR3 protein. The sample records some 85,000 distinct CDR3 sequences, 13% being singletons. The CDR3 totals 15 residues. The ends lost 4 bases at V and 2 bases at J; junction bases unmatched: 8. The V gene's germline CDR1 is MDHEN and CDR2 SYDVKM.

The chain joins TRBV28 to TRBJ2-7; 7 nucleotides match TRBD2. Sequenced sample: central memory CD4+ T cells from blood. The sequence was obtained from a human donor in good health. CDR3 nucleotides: TGTGCCAGCAGTTCCCCCGGCGGGAGAACCTACGAGCAGTACTTC. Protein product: CASSSPGGRTYEQYF.